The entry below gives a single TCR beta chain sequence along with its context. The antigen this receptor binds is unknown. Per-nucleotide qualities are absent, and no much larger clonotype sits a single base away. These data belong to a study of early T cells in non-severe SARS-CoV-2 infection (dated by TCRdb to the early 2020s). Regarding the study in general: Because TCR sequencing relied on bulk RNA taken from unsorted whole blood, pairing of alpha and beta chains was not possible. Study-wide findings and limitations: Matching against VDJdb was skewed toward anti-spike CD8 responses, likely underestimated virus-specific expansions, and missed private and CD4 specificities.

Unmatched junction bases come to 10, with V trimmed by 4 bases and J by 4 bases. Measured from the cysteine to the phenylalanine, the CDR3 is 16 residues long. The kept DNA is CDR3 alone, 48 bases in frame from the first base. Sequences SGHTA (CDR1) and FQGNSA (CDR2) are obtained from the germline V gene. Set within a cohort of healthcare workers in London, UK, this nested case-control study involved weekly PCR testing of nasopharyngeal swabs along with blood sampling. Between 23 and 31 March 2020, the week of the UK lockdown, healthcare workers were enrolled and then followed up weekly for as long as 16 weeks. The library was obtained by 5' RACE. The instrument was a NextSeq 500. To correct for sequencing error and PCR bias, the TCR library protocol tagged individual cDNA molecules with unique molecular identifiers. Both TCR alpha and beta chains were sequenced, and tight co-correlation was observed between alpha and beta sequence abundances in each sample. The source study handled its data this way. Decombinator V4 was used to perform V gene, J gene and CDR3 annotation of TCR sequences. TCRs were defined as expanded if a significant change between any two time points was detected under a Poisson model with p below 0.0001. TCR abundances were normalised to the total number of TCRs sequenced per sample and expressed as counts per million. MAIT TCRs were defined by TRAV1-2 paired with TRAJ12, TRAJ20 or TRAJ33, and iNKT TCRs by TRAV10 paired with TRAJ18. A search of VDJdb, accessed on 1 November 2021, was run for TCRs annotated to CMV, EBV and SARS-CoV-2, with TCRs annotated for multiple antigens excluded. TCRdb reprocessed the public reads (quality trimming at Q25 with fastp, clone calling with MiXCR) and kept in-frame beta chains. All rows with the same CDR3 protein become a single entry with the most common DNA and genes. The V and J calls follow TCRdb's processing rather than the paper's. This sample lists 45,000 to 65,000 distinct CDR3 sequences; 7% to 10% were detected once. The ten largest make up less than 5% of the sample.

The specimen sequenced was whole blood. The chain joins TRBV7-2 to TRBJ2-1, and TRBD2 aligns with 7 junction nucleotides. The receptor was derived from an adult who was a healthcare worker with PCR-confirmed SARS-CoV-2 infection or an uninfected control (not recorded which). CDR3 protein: CASSSSGAARYNEQFF. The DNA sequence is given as TGTGCCAGCAGCTCCAGCGGGGCTGCAAGGTACAATGAGCAGTTCTTC.